Presented here are 32 T cell receptor beta chains from one specimen sequenced in a study of identical twins. TCRdb analysed the 5' RACE reads with MiXCR anew, one entry per CDR3 protein. This table holds a few hundred thousand distinct CDR3 sequences, approximately 11% found once. The data also belong to a second study, concerning yellow fever vaccine responses in identical twins.

Sequencing was carried out using memory (CD45RO+) T cells sorted from blood. The receptors stem from a woman aged 18-29 years in good health.

This sequence joins TRBV20-1 and TRBJ2-7; 9 positions match TRBD1. This CDR3 comprises 13 residues. With 7 bases clipped from V and 7 bases from J, the junction kept 11 bases outside the gene matches. In germline, CDR1 is DFQATT, CDR2 SNEGSKA (reference sequence). CDR3 in DNA: TGCAGTGGGGAGGGGGACAGGGTGAAAGAGCAGTACTTC. It translates to CSGEGDRVKEQYF.

This clonotype was recorded a few times. This sequence joins TRBV29-1 and TRBJ2-2; no definite D call. The CDR3 loop spans 14 amino acids. V lost 6 bases, J lost 1 base, and 12 bases lay in between. Per germline, CDR1 SQVTM and CDR2 ANQGSEA. The CDR3: CSVSRTGNTGELFF. CDR3 in DNA: TGCAGCGTCTCTCGGACGGGGAACACCGGGGAGCTGTTTTTT.

This clonotype was counted only a few times. The CDR3 region is CASRYPGKIYEQYF. CDR3 sequence (DNA): TGTGCCAGCAGATACCCAGGGAAGATCTACGAGCAGTACTTC. The V call is TRBV12-3 or TRBV12-4, the J call TRBJ2-7; a possible D gene is TRBD1 (5 bases). The CDR3 runs 14 residues. Trimming took off 6 bases at V and 3 bases at J, with 15 bases between the two ends.

This clonotype has a handful of counts. This chain links TRBV11-2 with TRBJ2-3; 16 positions agree with TRBD2. The CDR3 length is 18 residues. With V trimmed by 4 bases and J by 6 bases, 10 bases remained unmatched. In germline, CDR1 is SGHAT, CDR2 FQNNGV. Here the CDR3 reads CASSSTVPGLAGGDTQYF. The DNA of the CDR3 is TGTGCCAGCAGCTCAACCGTCCCGGGACTAGCGGGAGGGGATACGCAGTATTTT. Looking up the rest from reference TRBV11-2 and TRBJ2-3 gives the full variable domain: EAGVAQSPRYKIIEKRQSVAFWCNPISGHATLYWYQQILGQGPKLLIQFQNNGVVDDSQLPKDRFSAERLKGVDSTLKIQPAKLEDSAVYLCASSSTVPGLAGGDTQYFGPGTRLTVL.

The chain couples TRBV20-1 to TRBJ2-1; D gene ambiguous. This CDR3 contains 15 residues. The V and J ends lost 0 bases and 0 bases respectively, with 9 bases between them. Germline assignment: CDR1 DFQATT and CDR2 SNEGSKA (reference sequence). The CDR3 DNA reads as TGCAGTGCTAGAGATCAACAGCTCTCCTACAATGAGCAGTTCTTC. Translated, it gives CSARDQQLSYNEQFF.

The CDR3 loop reads CASSFSTSGGLGEQFF. In DNA form, the CDR3 reads TGTGCCAGCAGCTTTTCGACTAGCGGGGGGTTGGGTGAGCAGTTCTTC. This sequence joins TRBV9 and TRBJ2-1; 13 bases line up with TRBD2. CDR3 length: 16 residues. Germline V lookup: CDR1 SGDLS, CDR2 YYNGEE. The ends lost 4 bases at V and 9 bases at J; junction bases unmatched: 10.

The table lists this clonotype with a few counts. The chain links TRBV20-1 to TRBJ2-7, with 10 bases identical to TRBD2. The length of the CDR3 is 15 residues. The V gene end was trimmed by 1 base and the J gene end by 0 bases; junction bases not matched to a gene: 3. Germline V gene sequence: CDR1 DFQATT, CDR2 SNEGSKA (reference sequence). The CDR3 loop is CSARGASGGSYEQYF. The CDR3 coding sequence is TGCAGTGCTAGAGGGGCTAGCGGGGGCTCCTACGAGCAGTACTTC.

At least ten counts were recorded for this clonotype. The chain is built from TRBV28 and TRBJ2-5; possibly TRBD2 for D (5 bases). Germline CDR1 reads MDHEN; CDR2 reads SYDVKM. V lost 3 bases and J 5 bases, leaving 19 bases between the germline ends. The CDR3 loop spans 16 amino acids. In DNA form, the CDR3 reads TGTGCCAGCAGTTTGTCCCCGGGCGAGTGGAGGGAGACCCAGTACTTC. Its translation: CASSLSPGEWRETQYF.

The sample holds many counts of this clonotype. This chain uses TRBV20-1 with TRBJ2-1; D possibly corresponds to TRBD2 (6 bases). The CDR3 runs 12 residues. Trimming left V 6 bases short and J 6 bases short, with 12 bases between. Germline V gene data show CDR1 as DFQATT and CDR2 as SNEGSKA (reference sequence). The CDR3 nucleotides are TGCAGTGCGACTAAGGGAGGCAATGAGCAGTTCTTC. Amino acid sequence: CSATKGGNEQFF.

The rearrangement joins TRBV5-6 to TRBJ1-2; 7 nucleotides align to TRBD1. The V gene's germline CDR1 is SGHDT and CDR2 YYEEEE. The CDR3 has 16 amino acids. The ends lost 4 bases at V and 0 bases at J; junction bases unmatched: 9. DNA of the CDR3: TGTGCCAGCAGCATCTCGGACAGGAAAACTAACTATGGCTACACCTTC. Encoded protein: CASSISDRKTNYGYTF.

This clonotype came up many times. The V gene is TRBV7-2, the J gene TRBJ1-4; D uncertain. The CDR3 covers 14 residues. The germline V gene encodes CDR1 SGHTA and CDR2 FQGNSA. V dropped 1 base and J dropped 8 bases, with 11 bases sitting between them. This chain's CDR3 is CASSLGGVREKLFF. The DNA for the CDR3 is TGTGCCAGCAGCTTAGGCGGGGTCCGCGAAAAACTGTTTTTT.

J is TRBJ2-7 and V is TRBV29-1; 10 nucleotides agree with TRBD1. Germline lookup yields CDR1 SQVTM and CDR2 ANQGSEA. Unmatched junction bases numbered 9, after V lost 6 bases and J lost 7 bases. This CDR3 spans 13 amino acids. The CDR3 region has the DNA TGCAGCGTACAAAGGACAGGGGGTTTGGAGCAGTACTTC. Protein sequence: CSVQRTGGLEQYF.

This clonotype was seen at least ten times. The rearrangement links TRBV12-3 or TRBV12-4 to TRBJ2-3, with D unresolved. The CDR3 spans 12 residues. The V and J ends lost 3 bases and 5 bases respectively, with 6 bases between them. For the CDR3, the DNA is TGTGCCAGCAGTTTGTCGGGAGATACGCAGTATTTT. This codes for CASSLSGDTQYF.

The chain couples TRBV28 to TRBJ2-3; tentatively, D is TRBD1 (6 bases). Trimming took off 5 bases at V and 1 base at J, with 10 bases between the two ends. The CDR3 totals 14 residues. Germline values: CDR1 MDHEN, CDR2 SYDVKM. CDR3 nucleotide sequence: TGTGCCAGCAGTACAGGGACCCGCACAGATACGCAGTATTTT. It translates to CASSTGTRTDTQYF.

This clonotype was counted ten times or more. This chain joins TRBV6-5 and TRBJ1-2; no clear D gene. Per the germline V gene, CDR1 is MNHEY and CDR2 is SVGAGI. CDR3 length: 11 amino acids. The ends were cut back, 10 bases at V and 5 bases at J, with 11 bases in the middle. The CDR3 sequence: CATQAVYGYTF. The CDR3 DNA is TGTGCCACCCAGGCAGTGTATGGCTACACCTTC.

The rearrangement links TRBV5-5 to TRBJ2-2; D could derive from TRBD1 or TRBD2 (6 bases each). This CDR3 is built from 17 residues. In germline, CDR1 is SGHKS, CDR2 YYEKEE (reference sequence). The V end lost 0 bases, the J end lost 6 bases, and 18 bases lay between the germline ends. The CDR3 nucleotides read TGTGCCAGCAGCTTGGATCCCTGGGGGGCGCTAGCCGGGGAGCTGTTTTTT. The encoded protein is CASSLDPWGALAGELFF.

This clonotype was observed many times. A read error may produce the germline difference seen at one junction end. V gene TRBV12-3 or TRBV12-4 combines with J gene TRBJ2-5; 15 nucleotides align to TRBD2. The CDR3 consists of 18 residues. CDR3 nucleotide sequence: TGTGCCAGCACCCTCTTTAGGACTAGCGGGAGGGCCCAACAGACCCAGTACTTC. Protein: CASTLFRTSGRAQQTQYF.

The genes are TRBV7-2 and TRBJ2-5, with a tentative D call TRBD2 (6 bases). The germline gives CDR1 SGHTA, CDR2 FQGNSA. The CDR3 is 13 amino acids. Trimming shortened V by 7 bases and J by 2 bases, and 11 bases separated the two germline ends. The CDR3 DNA reads TGTGCCAGCACCGAGGGACTTCAAGAGACCCAGTACTTC. It is translated as CASTEGLQETQYF.

In its sample, this clonotype was seen a few times. The CDR3 sequence is CASSLTRAGELKQYF. The DNA of the CDR3 is TGTGCCAGCAGCTTGACAAGAGCGGGAGAGTTGAAGCAGTACTTC. V gene TRBV5-6 combines with J gene TRBJ2-7; the match to TRBD2 covers 8 bases. J was trimmed by 8 bases and V by 1 base; bases with no gene match: 11. The CDR3 is 15 residues long. Per germline, CDR1 SGHDT and CDR2 YYEEEE.

This clonotype was picked up many times. This chain links TRBV12-3 or TRBV12-4 with TRBJ2-5, with 7 nucleotides matching TRBD1. J gave up 1 base and V 5 bases, and 7 bases lay outside the gene matches. This CDR3 region has 15 residues. The CDR3 sequence is CASSPLDRVQETQYF. CDR3 in DNA: TGTGCCAGCAGTCCCCTAGACAGGGTCCAAGAGACCCAGTACTTC.

Worth noting for this clonotype: A much larger clone differs from this one at a single base, so this may be a read error. The J gene is TRBJ2-1, the V gene TRBV10-3; 13 nucleotides match TRBD2. The CDR3 is 13 amino acids. J lost 7 bases, V lost 6 bases, and 0 bases had no gene match. Germline CDR1 ENHRY, CDR2 SYGVKD. Here the CDR3 reads CAIRGLAGNEQFF. The CDR3 DNA is TGTGCCATCAGGGGACTAGCGGGAAATGAGCAGTTCTTC.

The chain employs TRBV6-2 or TRBV6-3 and TRBJ2-6; 8 bases agree with TRBD2. The ends lost 5 bases at V and 2 bases at J; junction bases unmatched: 2. This CDR3 has 15 residues. The germline V gene has CDR1 MNHEY and CDR2 SVGEGT. Here the CDR3 DNA reads TGTGCCAGCAGTCAACTAGCGGCTGGGGCCAACGTCCTGACTTTC. This gives the protein CASSQLAAGANVLTF.

This clonotype was recorded at least ten times. The chain links TRBV29-1 to TRBJ2-5; the D is unclear. The CDR3 length is 12 residues. Germline lookup yields CDR1 SQVTM and CDR2 ANQGSEA. Deletions cut 3 bases from V and 5 bases from J, with 10 bases between. The CDR3 region is CSVDPIGETQYF. As DNA, the CDR3 is TGCAGCGTTGATCCTATCGGTGAGACCCAGTACTTC.

The V gene is TRBV6-5, the J gene TRBJ1-6; D remains ambiguous. Germline CDR1 MNHEY, CDR2 SVGAGI. This CDR3 comprises 16 residues. The V and J ends lost 7 bases and 0 bases respectively, with 13 bases between them. The CDR3 nucleotides read TGTGCCAGCACGTTCACCGGGAGCTCCTATAATTCACCCCTCCACTTT. Residues: CASTFTGSSYNSPLHF.

This chain connects TRBV30 to TRBJ1-6, with a tentative D call TRBD1 (6 bases). Germline CDR1 is GTSNPN and CDR2 is SVGIG (reference sequence). Between the trimmed V and J ends, which lost 8 bases and 10 bases, there was a span of 9 bases. The CDR3 length is 10 residues. The CDR3 spells CAGGGSPLHF. The CDR3 DNA follows: TGTGCCGGGGGGGGCTCACCCCTCCACTTT.

The V call is TRBV3-1, the J call TRBJ1-4; D call uncertain. The germline V and J ends were trimmed by 7 bases and 6 bases, with 6 bases remaining between them. Germline CDR1 and CDR2: LGHDT and YNNKEL (reference sequence). The CDR3 extends over 11 amino acids. The CDR3 DNA is TGTGCCAGCACCGCGGATGAAAAACTGTTTTTT. Translation gives CASTADEKLFF.

The chain joins TRBV6-2 or TRBV6-3 to TRBJ2-7; no definite D call. Germline loops: CDR1 MNHEY, CDR2 SVGEGT. With 0 bases removed from V and 2 bases from J, the gap between germline ends came to 11 bases. This CDR3 spans 15 amino acids. The CDR3, as DNA: TGTGCCAGCAGTTACTCCACAGTCTCCACCTACGAGCAGTACTTC. The encoded protein is CASSYSTVSTYEQYF.

The chain combines TRBV20-1 with TRBJ2-3; 11 bases map to TRBD2. The CDR3 extends over 16 amino acids. V shed 1 base, J shed 2 bases, and the junction held 5 bases outside the gene matches. Germline CDR1 and CDR2: DFQATT and SNEGSKA (reference sequence). CDR3 in amino acids: CSARGYSGRATDTQYF. The CDR3 DNA is TGCAGTGCTAGAGGCTATAGCGGGAGGGCCACAGATACGCAGTATTTT.

In its sample, this clonotype was seen a few times. The genes are TRBV11-3 and TRBJ1-1; D uncertain. The V end lost 1 base, the J end lost 7 bases, and 10 bases lay between the germline ends. This CDR3 comprises 13 residues. Looked up from germline, CDR1 is SGHNT and CDR2 is YENEEA. CDR3 loop: CASSLVLGSEAFF. The CDR3 DNA reads TGTGCCAGCAGCTTAGTACTCGGGAGTGAAGCTTTCTTT.

This clonotype was found a few times. CDR3 protein: CAISDAGVNEKLFF. CDR3 nucleotide sequence: TGTGCCATCAGTGATGCAGGGGTTAATGAAAAACTGTTTTTT. V and J are TRBV10-3 and TRBJ1-4; tentatively, D is TRBD1 (6 bases). Trimming shortened V by 3 bases and J by 4 bases, and 9 bases separated the two germline ends. Germline CDR1 is ENHRY and CDR2 is SYGVKD. The CDR3 has 14 residues.

The chain is built from TRBV7-2 and TRBJ2-7; no clear D. Trimming pared 2 bases from V and 2 bases from J, leaving 10 bases between. The germline V gene has CDR1 SGHTA and CDR2 FQGNSA. This CDR3 region has 14 residues. CDR3 residues: CASSLQVATYEQYF. CDR3 coding DNA: TGTGCCAGCAGCTTACAGGTAGCAACCTACGAGCAGTACTTC.

Comments on this clonotype: A read error may produce the germline difference seen at one junction end. The chain combines TRBV7-7 with TRBJ2-1; 8 nucleotides match TRBD1. CDR3 length equals 15 residues. From germline, CDR1 is SSHAT and CDR2 FNYEAQ (reference sequence). The chain's CDR3 is CASSLSQGAVGEQFF. The DNA for the CDR3 is TGTGCTAGCAGCTTAAGCCAGGGGGCGGTCGGTGAGCAGTTCTTC. Full variable domain (rest looked up from reference TRBV7-7 and TRBJ2-1): GAGVSQSPRYKVTKRGQDVTLRCDPISSHATLYWYQQALGQGPEFLTYFNYEAQPDKSGLPSDRFSAERPEGSISTLTIQRTEQRDSAMYRCASSLSQGAVGEQFFGPGTRLTVL.